This is a list of T cell receptor beta chains from one sample in a study of human T cells and chemical hapten exposure. In TCRdb, the RACE reads were re-called with MiXCR into one record per CDR3 protein. The sample shows about 31,000 distinct CDR3 sequences, around 7% of them seen only once. Sequenced material: whole blood. Source of these receptors: a human donor in good health. Some clones in this sample may be carry-over from other donors' samples. The CDR3 runs from the conserved cysteine through the conserved F or W. The order of the fields is J gene, D gene, clone size, V gene, CDR3 protein, CDR3 DNA. D genes are given only for firm matches. Expanded clones are given a class, and other clones once, few, many or no size at all.

>TRBJ2-2|TRBD1|few|TRBV24-1
CATSDYRGGGELFF
TGTGCCACCAGTGATTACAGGGGTGGCGGGGAGCTGTTTTTT
>TRBJ1-6|TRBD1|-|TRBV18
CASSLTGENNSPLHF
TGTGCCAGCTCACTGACAGGGGAGAATAATTCACCCCTCCACTTT
>TRBJ2-3|TRBD2|-|TRBV12-3/TRBV12-4
CASSLSRGLRGDTQYF
TGTGCCAGCAGTTTATCCCGAGGGCTGCGGGGGGATACGCAGTATTTT
>TRBJ2-7|-|many|TRBV4-1
CASSQVVAGDSYEQYF
TGCGCCAGCAGCCAAGTCGTGGCAGGGGACTCCTACGAGCAGTACTTC
>TRBJ1-2|TRBD1|-|TRBV19
CASQEGTANYGDTF
TGTGCCAGCCAAGAGGGGACAGCGAACTATGGCGACACCTTC
>TRBJ2-2|TRBD2|-|TRBV6-6
CASRQGGLAGGDASLSTGELFF
TGTGCCAGCAGACAGGGGGGACTAGCGGGAGGGGACGCCTCCCTCAGCACCGGGGAGCTGTTTTTT
>TRBJ1-1|-|few|TRBV29-1
CSVETGMNTEAFF
TGCAGCGTGGAAACAGGCATGAACACTGAAGCTTTCTTT
>TRBJ1-1|-|-|TRBV7-2
CASSLAWGATEAFF
TGTGCCAGCAGCTTAGCGTGGGGTGCAACTGAAGCTTTCTTT
>TRBJ1-2|-|many|TRBV12-3/TRBV12-4
CASSSQGLPYGYTF
TGTGCCAGCAGTTCACAGGGTCTACCTTATGGCTACACCTTC
>TRBJ2-5|TRBD2|-|TRBV7-2
CASSPTLAGGPASETQYF
TGTGCCAGCAGCCCCACACTAGCGGGGGGGCCAGCCAGCGAGACCCAGTACTTC
>TRBJ2-2|-|many|TRBV28
CASSPGTSNTGELFF
TGTGCCAGCAGTCCCGGGACTTCGAACACCGGGGAGCTGTTTTTT
>TRBJ1-3|-|few|TRBV28
CASSPGAGSVEGNTIYF
TGTGCCAGCAGTCCGGGCGCGGGGTCCGTGGAGGGAAACACCATATATTTT
>TRBJ2-2|-|many|TRBV7-6
CASSLEGVPGELFF
TGTGCCAGCAGCTTAGAGGGGGTCCCCGGGGAGCTGTTTTTT
>TRBJ2-4|TRBD2|-|TRBV3-1
CASSQEMGTSGGAFNKNIQYF
TGTGCCAGCAGCCAAGAAATGGGGACTAGCGGGGGGGCCTTTAACAAAAACATTCAGTACTTC
>TRBJ2-7|TRBD1|many|TRBV5-1
CASSMGQGVHEQYF
TGCGCCAGCAGCATGGGACAGGGGGTACACGAGCAGTACTTC
>TRBJ1-2|-|-|TRBV20-1
CCASSGGYGYTF
TGCTGTGCTAGTTCGGGCGGCTATGGCTACACCTTC
>TRBJ2-7|TRBD2|few|TRBV5-1
CASSLAAGGPYEQYF
TGCGCCAGCAGCTTGGCAGCGGGAGGGCCCTACGAGCAGTACTTC
>TRBJ1-6|TRBD1|many|TRBV2
CASKGETGRSPLHF
TGTGCCAGCAAAGGGGAGACAGGGCGGTCACCCCTCCACTTT
>TRBJ1-1|-|few|TRBV5-1
CASSSTEVERAFF
TGCGCCAGCAGCTCCACCGAGGTGGAACGGGCTTTCTTT
>TRBJ1-1|TRBD1|-|TRBV6-5
CASSLSRDRVWRNTEAFF
TGTGCCAGCAGTTTGTCCCGGGACAGGGTTTGGAGGAACACTGAAGCTTTCTTT
>TRBJ2-3|-|-|TRBV12-3/TRBV12-4
CASSQGGGGLSTDTQYF
TGTGCCAGCAGTCAGGGGGGCGGGGGACTGAGCACAGATACGCAGTATTTT
>TRBJ2-2|TRBD2|many|TRBV3-1
CASSPRGSGMPNTGELFF
TGTGCCAGCAGCCCTCGGGGTAGCGGGATGCCGAACACCGGGGAGCTGTTTTTT
>TRBJ1-2|-|once|TRBV5-6
CASSLTTLYGYTF
TGTGCCAGCAGCTTAACGACTCTCTATGGCTACACCTTC
>TRBJ2-7|-|few|TRBV5-1
CASSSEGVDEQYF
TGCGCCAGCAGCTCGGAGGGGGTAGACGAGCAGTACTTC
>TRBJ1-1|TRBD1|few|TRBV10-3
CATSGTANTEAFF
TGTGCCACCAGTGGGACAGCGAACACTGAAGCTTTCTTT
>TRBJ2-7|-|few|TRBV4-2
CASSQGKGYEQYF
TGTGCCAGCAGCCAAGGGAAGGGTTACGAGCAGTACTTC
>TRBJ2-2|TRBD2|many|TRBV28
CASSRRPGLPNTGELFF
TGTGCCAGCAGTCGCAGACCGGGACTACCGAACACCGGGGAGCTGTTTTTT